This T cell receptor (beta chain) was recovered during a study of patients and donors after allogeneic stem cell transplantation. TCRdb reprocessed the RT-PCR reads via MiXCR and lists one record per CDR3 protein. The table includes hundreds of thousands of distinct CDR3 sequences, approximately 16% detected once. This clonotype appeared a few times. Germline V gives CDR1 DFQATT, CDR2 SNEGSKA (reference sequence). CDR3 length: 16 residues. V trimming: 0 bases; J trimming: 6 bases; junction bases outside the gene matches: 10. Material: blood, either unsorted or a sorted T cell fraction (not recorded which). This sequence originates from a human donor who was either an allogeneic HSCT recipient or a stem cell or donor lymphocyte infusion donor (not recorded which). It is not recorded whose cells these are; they may come from a transplant donor. The chain joins TRBV20-1 to TRBJ2-1; 8 nucleotides align to TRBD1. CDR3 sequence: CSARERTGRYPNEQFF. The CDR3 nucleotides read TGCAGTGCTAGAGAGCGGACAGGGCGCTATCCCAATGAGCAGTTCTTC.